Listed below are T cell receptor beta chains from one sample, sequenced in a study of blood T cells in healthy people across ages. TCRdb re-derived calls from the 5' RACE reads in MiXCR, one entry per CDR3 protein. The sample has 1.8 million or so distinct CDR3 sequences, roughly two fifths seen once; the top ten hold roughly 23%. The sequencing sample was made of blood. Source of these receptors: a human donor in good health. The CDR3 runs from the conserved cysteine through the conserved F or W. The order of the fields is J gene, V gene, clone size, D gene, CDR3 DNA, CDR3 protein. The D gene is left open where the match is weak. Rows give clone size only sometimes, using once, few, many, or a class for an expanded clone.

TRBJ2-7	TRBV5-1	-	-	TGCGCCAGCAGCTTCACCCAATCCTATCCGACAGGCACCTACGAGCAGTACTTC	CASSFTQSYPTGTYEQYF
TRBJ2-1	TRBV10-3	-	TRBD2	TGTGCCATCAGGGTAGCTAACGGGGGGGCGACCAATGAGCAGTTCTTC	CAIRVANGGATNEQFF
TRBJ2-3	TRBV5-1	-	TRBD1	TGCGCCAGCAGCCAGGGACAGGGCTCGTCCACAGATACGCAGTATTTT	CASSQGQGSSTDTQYF
TRBJ2-5	TRBV29-1	-	-	TGCAGCGTTGAAGATCTTAACCTAGCAAATGGGGGTGTTTTAGGGACCCAGTACTTC	CSVEDLNLANGGVLGTQYF
TRBJ2-7	TRBV7-9	once	-	TGTGCCAGCAGCTTACTTGTGGGGGGCAGGGGGTCCTACGAGCAGTACTTC	CASSLLVGGRGSYEQYF
TRBJ2-7	TRBV9	-	-	TGTGCCAGCAGCGACGACGGGGTGGAGGGATACGAGCAGTACTTC	CASSDDGVEGYEQYF
TRBJ1-2	TRBV4-2	-	-	TGTGCCAGCAGCCAAGGGGACCCGGGGAGGGGTGGCTACACCTTC	CASSQGDPGRGGYTF
TRBJ2-4	TRBV6-1	-	-	TGTGCCAGCAGTAAGGCGTCCACTGGGGCCAAAAACATTCAGTACTTC	CASSKASTGAKNIQYF
TRBJ2-7	TRBV5-1	many	-	TGCGCCAGCAGCGTTACAGGACCGCATAGCTCCTACGAGCAGTACTTC	CASSVTGPHSSYEQYF
TRBJ2-3	TRBV20-1	-	TRBD2	TGCAGTGCTAGGACTAGCGGGGGGGCCTCAGATACGCAGTATTTT	CSARTSGGASDTQYF
TRBJ1-2	TRBV3-1	-	-	TGTGCCAGCAGCCAAGCATTGGGTGGCTACACCTTC	CASSQALGGYTF
TRBJ2-1	TRBV6-1	many	-	TGTGCCAGCGACAACCGGGGGGAGCAGTTCTTC	CASDNRGEQFF
TRBJ2-1	TRBV7-2	-	TRBD2	TGTGCCAGCAGCTTAGGAGCGGGGTCTAACAATGAGCAGTTCTTC	CASSLGAGSNNEQFF
TRBJ1-6	TRBV28	few	-	TGTGCCACGGGAAGACAGACAGATTCACCCCTCCACTTT	CATGRQTDSPLHF
TRBJ2-4	TRBV9	-	-	TGTGCCAGCAGCGTAGGGAGCCTCCCGGGGAAGGCCAAAAACATTCAGTACTTC	CASSVGSLPGKAKNIQYF
TRBJ2-7	TRBV20-1	few	TRBD2	TGCAGTGCTAGGGGATTAGCGGGGAGATTCTACGAGCAGTACTTC	CSARGLAGRFYEQYF
TRBJ2-3	TRBV5-1	many	-	TGCGCCAGCAGCTTGGGGGAATCACGGGATACGCAGTATTTT	CASSLGESRDTQYF
TRBJ2-1	TRBV7-9	-	TRBD1	TGTGCCAGCAGCCCCCGGGACAGTAAAGGCAATGAGCAGTTCTTC	CASSPRDSKGNEQFF
TRBJ2-6	TRBV3-1	-	-	TGTGCCAGCAGGGACAGAATATCTGGGGCCAACGTCCTGACTTTC	CASRDRISGANVLTF
TRBJ2-3	TRBV7-2	few	TRBD2	TGTGCCAGCAGCGTAACTAGCGGGGGGGGTACAGATACGCAGTATTTT	CASSVTSGGGTDTQYF
TRBJ2-5	TRBV2	once	-	TGTGCCAGCAGTTTTAGACAAGCCCAAGAGACCCAGTACTTC	CASSFRQAQETQYF
TRBJ1-2	TRBV6-2/TRBV6-3	-	-	TGTGCCAGCAGTGACCGGAGAGAAGGCGCCCCGAATGGCTACACCTTC	CASSDRREGAPNGYTF
TRBJ2-5	TRBV5-1	few	-	TGCGCCAGCAGCCGCGGGGCGATACAAGAGACCCAGTACTTC	CASSRGAIQETQYF
TRBJ2-3	TRBV14	few	TRBD1	TGTGCCAGCAGCCAGAAACAGGGGTCGCTCACGGATACGCAGTATTTT	CASSQKQGSLTDTQYF
TRBJ2-1	TRBV12-3/TRBV12-4	few	-	TGTGCCAGCAGTTTTGAAGGGGTTGAGCAGTTCTTC	CASSFEGVEQFF
TRBJ1-1	TRBV29-1	-	TRBD1	TGCAGCGTCCGAAGGAACCGGGACAGGGGCACTGAAGCTTTCTTT	CSVRRNRDRGTEAFF
TRBJ2-7	TRBV21-1	-	-	TGTGCCAGCAGCAAAGCGCGGCCGTACCACTCCTACGAGCAGGACTTC	CASSKARPYHSYEQDF
TRBJ1-2	TRBV7-3	-	-	TGTGCCAGCAGCTTAGAGGGATCACGCTATGGCTACACCTTC	CASSLEGSRYGYTF
TRBJ1-2	TRBV28	-	-	TGTGCCAGCAGTTTAACAGGCGGCCCCCTCGGCTACACCTTC	CASSLTGGPLGYTF
TRBJ2-1	TRBV7-9	-	-	TGTGCCACCCGACTAGTAAATGGTGAGCAGTTCTTC	CATRLVNGEQFF
TRBJ2-7	TRBV18	-	TRBD1	TGTGCCAGCTCAGCACGGGGGACAGGCTCCTACGAGCAGTACTTC	CASSARGTGSYEQYF
TRBJ1-3	TRBV9	-	-	TGTGCCAGCAGCGTAGGGATAACCAACTCTGGAAACACCATATATTTT	CASSVGITNSGNTIYF
TRBJ2-4	TRBV2	many	-	TGTGCCAGCAGCCGAACGGGGGCCCGAAACATTCAGTACTTC	CASSRTGARNIQYF
TRBJ2-7	TRBV7-9	few	TRBD2	TGTGCCAGCAGCTTAGGTTTCCCCTCCGCGGGGGACTCCTACGAGCAGTACTTC	CASSLGFPSAGDSYEQYF
TRBJ2-1	TRBV5-5	many	-	TGTGCCAGCAGCTACCCAGGGAACGGCAATGAGCAGTTCTTC	CASSYPGNGNEQFF
TRBJ1-5	TRBV7-8	-	-	TGTGCCAGCAGCCCCTTGGGACCCGCTTATAGCAATCAGCCCCAGCATTTT	CASSPLGPAYSNQPQHF
TRBJ1-2	TRBV6-1	-	TRBD1	TGTGCCAGCAGTGAAGGGACAGGGGGCCAAGGCTACACCTTC	CASSEGTGGQGYTF
TRBJ2-7	TRBV29-1	-	-	TGCAGCGCCGGGACTCCCTCCTACGAGCAGTACTTC	CSAGTPSYEQYF
TRBJ2-7	TRBV29-1	few	-	TGCAGCGTTGGGAACCCCCTCGGCGAGCAGTACTTC	CSVGNPLGEQYF
TRBJ1-5	TRBV5-5	-	-	TGTGCCAGCAGCCCGGGACCGGGGATTTGGGGCAATCAGCCCCAGCATTTT	CASSPGPGIWGNQPQHF
TRBJ1-2	TRBV6-2/TRBV6-3	-	-	TGTGCCAGCAGTTTTAATGGGCCATATGGCTACACCTTC	CASSFNGPYGYTF
TRBJ1-1	TRBV4-3	-	-	TGCGCCAGCAGCCAGTTTTTGGACACTGAAGCTTTCTTT	CASSQFLDTEAFF
TRBJ2-3	TRBV20-1	few	-	TGCAGTGCTACCCGGGAACATGGCACAGATACGCAGTATTTT	CSATREHGTDTQYF
TRBJ2-3	TRBV29-1	few	TRBD2	TGCAGCGGTGCGACTAGCGGGGGCACAGATACGCAGTATTTT	CSGATSGGTDTQYF
TRBJ1-6	TRBV4-3	-	-	TGCGCCAGCAGCCAACCTCCCAGGAATTCACCCCTCCACTTT	CASSQPPRNSPLHF
TRBJ2-6	TRBV5-5	-	-	TGTGCCAGCAGCTTACAGGGTCTCAGGTTTGATTCAGTCCTGACTTTC	CASSLQGLRFDSVLTF
TRBJ2-3	TRBV7-6	-	-	TGTGCCAGCAGCGCCGAGGCCTTTGGTACGCAGTATTTT	CASSAEAFGTQYF
TRBJ1-2	TRBV6-6	-	-	TGTGCCAGCAGTGACGCCAGGGAAGACGACTATGGCTACACCTTC	CASSDAREDDYGYTF
TRBJ2-7	TRBV20-1	few	TRBD1	TGCAGTGCTAGGGCGACTCCCGATAAGGGACAGCTCTCCTACGAGCAGTACTTC	CSARATPDKGQLSYEQYF
TRBJ2-7	TRBV6-1	few	-	TGTGCCAGCAGTGAGATCAGGAGCTTTTCCTACGAGCAGTACTTC	CASSEIRSFSYEQYF
TRBJ1-2	TRBV20-1	-	TRBD1	TGCAGTGCTACACCGGGACAGGGGTATGGCTACACCTTC	CSATPGQGYGYTF
TRBJ1-2	TRBV18	-	-	TGTGCCAGCTCAACTCTTTGGGGCTACACCTTC	CASSTLWGYTF
TRBJ2-7	TRBV2	-	TRBD1	TGTGCCAGTCATCAAGCGGGACAGGGAACCTACGAGCAGTACTTC	CASHQAGQGTYEQYF
TRBJ1-2	TRBV29-1	-	TRBD1	TGCAGCGTTGGGACAGGGGAGGGCTATGGCTACACCTTC	CSVGTGEGYGYTF
TRBJ2-3	TRBV7-9	few	TRBD2	TGTGCCAGCAGCTTACCCCTGGCTAGCGGGGTCACAGATACGCAGTATTTT	CASSLPLASGVTDTQYF
TRBJ2-6	TRBV7-9	-	-	TGTGCCACCGACTCTGTTAGGAGCTCTGGGGCCAACGTCCTGACTTTC	CATDSVRSSGANVLTF
TRBJ1-2	TRBV9	few	-	TGTGCCAGCAGCTTCCAGGGTTTCGGCTACACCTTC	CASSFQGFGYTF
TRBJ2-7	TRBV7-2	few	-	TGTGCCAGCAGCTTAGAAGGGACCTACTACGAGCAGTACTTC	CASSLEGTYYEQYF